This paragraph reports one T cell receptor beta chain. This sample was taken from a study of blood T cell repertoires in COVID-19. Study background: Samples of COVID-19 (acute and convalescent) were obtained from the United States, Italy and Spain. PBMCs, B-cell-depleted T cells, or T cells were the source of the cDNA or gDNA that made up the material.

Study processing details: Amplified reference gene primers provided the basis for estimating nucleated cell counts. Produced via immunoSEQ multiplex PCR; TCRdb's table is partial and in-frame only. V, J and clone size derive from that table, while D and trimming were established from the DNA sequence. The sample lists about 230,000 clones, roughly 85% seen once, with around 1% in the top ten. This sequence originates from a man aged 40-55 years with acute or convalescent COVID-19. The sample consisted of peripheral blood.

Here the CDR3 reads CASSSSPGTYEQYF. The CDR3 nucleotides are TGTGCCAGCAGCTCAAGCCCAGGTACCTACGAGCAGTACTTC. The genes are TRBV4-2 and TRBJ2-7, with D unresolved. The CDR3 contains 14 residues. The V gene lost 5 bases and the J gene lost 2 bases, with 13 bases spanning the gap. The germline V gene encodes CDR1 LGHNA and CDR2 YNFKEQ.